This paragraph covers one T cell receptor beta chain sequence. Its antigen is undetermined. In germline, CDR1 is ENHRY, CDR2 SYGVKD. V was pared by 9 bases and J by 3 bases, with 14 bases between. The CDR3 runs to 13 residues. Per the authors' pipeline: ImmunoSEQ junction-only sequences lacked quality scores, so their filtering differed. Generated by immunoSEQ multiplex PCR, the TCRdb table keeps only in-frame clones and is missing some. The DNA gave D and trimming, while V, J and clone size come from that table. The data hold about 1.1 million clones, with around three quarters observed a single time. This record belongs to a study of shared clonotypes between healthy human individuals. Findings and caveats of the study: Rarefaction showed that sequencing of sorted subsets was incomplete (despite large depth). Clonotypes shared by all four sorted-subset donors had higher generation probabilities than non-shared clonotypes.

The sequence came from a man between 18 and 29 years old in good health. Some clones in this sample may be carry-over from other donors' samples. The rearrangement links TRBV10-3 to TRBJ2-5; no clear D gene. The sequencing sample was made of memory CD4+ T cells from PBMCs. The sample's subset: CD45RA-negative fraction. The CDR3 DNA is TGTGCCATTGGCAGGCTGAACAAAGAGACCCAGTACTTC. Translated: CAIGRLNKETQYF.